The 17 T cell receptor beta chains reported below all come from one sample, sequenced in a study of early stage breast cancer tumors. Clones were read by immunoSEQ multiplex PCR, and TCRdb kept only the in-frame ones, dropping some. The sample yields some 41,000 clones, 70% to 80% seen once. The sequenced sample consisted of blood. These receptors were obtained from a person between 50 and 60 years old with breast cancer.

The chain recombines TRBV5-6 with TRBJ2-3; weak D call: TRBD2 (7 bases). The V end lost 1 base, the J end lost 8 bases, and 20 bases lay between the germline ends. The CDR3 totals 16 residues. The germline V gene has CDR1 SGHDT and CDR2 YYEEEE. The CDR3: CASSLSGAGAAPTQYF. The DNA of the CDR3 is TGTGCCAGCAGCTTGAGTGGGGCGGGGGCGGCCCCTACGCAGTATTTT.

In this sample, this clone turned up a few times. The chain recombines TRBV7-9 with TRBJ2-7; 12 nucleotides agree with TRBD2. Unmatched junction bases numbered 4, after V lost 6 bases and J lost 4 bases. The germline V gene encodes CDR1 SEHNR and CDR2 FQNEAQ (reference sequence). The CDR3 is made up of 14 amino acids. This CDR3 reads CASRAGTSGYEQYF. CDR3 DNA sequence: TGTGCCAGCAGGGCCGGGACTAGCGGGTACGAGCAGTACTTC.

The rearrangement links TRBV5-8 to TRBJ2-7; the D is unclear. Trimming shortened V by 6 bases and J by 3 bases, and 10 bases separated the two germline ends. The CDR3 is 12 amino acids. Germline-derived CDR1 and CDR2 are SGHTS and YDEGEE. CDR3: CASNVGHYEQYF. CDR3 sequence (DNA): TGTGCCAGCAATGTGGGCCACTACGAGCAGTACTTC.

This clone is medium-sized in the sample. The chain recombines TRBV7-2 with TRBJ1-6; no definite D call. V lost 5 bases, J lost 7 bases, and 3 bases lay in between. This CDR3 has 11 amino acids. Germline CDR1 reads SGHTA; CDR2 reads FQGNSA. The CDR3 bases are TGTGCCAGCAGCACAAATTCACCCCTCCACTTT. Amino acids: CASSTNSPLHF.

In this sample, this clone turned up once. CDR3 loop: CASSLALVAGSETQYF. CDR3 in DNA: TGTGCCAGCAGCTTAGCGCTAGTAGCGGGCTCCGAGACCCAGTACTTC. The V call is TRBV7-6, the J call TRBJ2-5; TRBD2 aligns across 7 bases. Germline CDR1 reads SGHVS; CDR2 reads FNYEAQ. Unmatched junction bases numbered 9, after V lost 0 bases and J lost 5 bases. CDR3 length: 16 residues.

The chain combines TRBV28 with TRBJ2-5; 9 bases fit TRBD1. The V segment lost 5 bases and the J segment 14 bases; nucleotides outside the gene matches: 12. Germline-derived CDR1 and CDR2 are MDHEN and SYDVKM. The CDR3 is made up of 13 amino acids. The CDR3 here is CASSTSLRDRAYF. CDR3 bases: TGTGCCAGCAGTACATCTCTCCGGGACAGGGCTTACTTC.

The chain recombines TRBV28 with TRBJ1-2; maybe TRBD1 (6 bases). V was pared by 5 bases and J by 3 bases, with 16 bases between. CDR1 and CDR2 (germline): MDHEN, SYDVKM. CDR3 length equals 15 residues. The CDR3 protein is CASSGVGAGDYGYTF. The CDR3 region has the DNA TGTGCCAGCAGTGGGGTCGGGGCAGGGGACTATGGCTACACCTTC.

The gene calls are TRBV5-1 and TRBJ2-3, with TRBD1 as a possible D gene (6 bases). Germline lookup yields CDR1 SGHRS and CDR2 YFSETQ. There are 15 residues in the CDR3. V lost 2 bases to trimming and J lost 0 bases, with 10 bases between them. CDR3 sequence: CASSFLGASTDTQYF. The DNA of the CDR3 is TGCGCCAGCAGCTTCCTGGGGGCTAGCACAGATACGCAGTATTTT.

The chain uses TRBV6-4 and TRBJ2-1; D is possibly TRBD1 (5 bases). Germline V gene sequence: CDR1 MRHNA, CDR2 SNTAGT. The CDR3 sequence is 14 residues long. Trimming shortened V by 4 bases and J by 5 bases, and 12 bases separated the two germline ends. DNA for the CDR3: TGTGCCAGCAGTGGCGAAAGGGGCGACAATGAGCAGTTCTTC. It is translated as CASSGERGDNEQFF.

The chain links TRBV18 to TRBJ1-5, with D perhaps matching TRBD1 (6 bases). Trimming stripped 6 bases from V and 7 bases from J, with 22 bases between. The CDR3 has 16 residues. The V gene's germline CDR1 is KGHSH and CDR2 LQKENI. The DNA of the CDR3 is TGTGCCAGCTCGCGTCCTACAGGGCAGCGGGAGCAGCCCCAGCATTTT. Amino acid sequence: CASSRPTGQREQPQHF.

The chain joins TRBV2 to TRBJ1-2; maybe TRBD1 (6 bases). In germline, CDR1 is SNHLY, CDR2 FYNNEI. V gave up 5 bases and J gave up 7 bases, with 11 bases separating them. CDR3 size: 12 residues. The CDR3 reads CASSLRDTGYTF. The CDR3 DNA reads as TGTGCCAGCAGTCTCCGGGACACTGGCTACACCTTC.

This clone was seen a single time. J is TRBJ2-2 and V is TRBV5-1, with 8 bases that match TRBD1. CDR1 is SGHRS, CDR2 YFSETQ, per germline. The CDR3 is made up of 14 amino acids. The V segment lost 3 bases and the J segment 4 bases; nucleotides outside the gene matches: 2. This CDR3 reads CASSSDRVTGELFF. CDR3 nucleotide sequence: TGCGCCAGCAGCTCGGACAGGGTCACCGGGGAGCTGTTTTTT.

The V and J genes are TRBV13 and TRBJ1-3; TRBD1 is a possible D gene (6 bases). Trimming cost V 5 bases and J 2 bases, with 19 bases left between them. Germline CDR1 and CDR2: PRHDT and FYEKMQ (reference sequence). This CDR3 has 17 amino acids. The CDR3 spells CASSPPLGQTPGNTIYF. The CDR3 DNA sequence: TGTGCCAGCAGCCCCCCGCTTGGACAGACGCCTGGAAACACCATATATTTT.

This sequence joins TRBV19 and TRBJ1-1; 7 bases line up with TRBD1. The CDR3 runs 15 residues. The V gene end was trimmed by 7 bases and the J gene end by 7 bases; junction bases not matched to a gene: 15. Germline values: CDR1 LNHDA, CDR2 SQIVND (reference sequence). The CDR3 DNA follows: TGTGCCAGTACCCCCGCAGGGAACAGGGGACTTGAAGCTTTCTTT. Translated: CASTPAGNRGLEAFF.

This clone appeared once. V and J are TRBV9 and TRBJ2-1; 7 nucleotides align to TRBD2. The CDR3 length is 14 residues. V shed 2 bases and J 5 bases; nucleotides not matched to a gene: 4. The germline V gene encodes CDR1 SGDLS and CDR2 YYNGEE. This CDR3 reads CASSVTTSHNEQFF. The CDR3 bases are TGTGCCAGCAGCGTGACGACTAGCCACAATGAGCAGTTCTTC.

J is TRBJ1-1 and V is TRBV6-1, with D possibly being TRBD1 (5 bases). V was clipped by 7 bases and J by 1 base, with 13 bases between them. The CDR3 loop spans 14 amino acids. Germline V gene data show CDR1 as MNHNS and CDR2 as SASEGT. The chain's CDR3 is CASKENRQNTEAFF. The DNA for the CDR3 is TGTGCCAGCAAGGAAAACAGGCAGAACACTGAAGCTTTCTTT.

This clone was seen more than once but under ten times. The CDR3 region has the DNA TGTGCCAGCAGCCAGGAACAGGGGACGGGAGAAAAACTGTTTTTT. Amino acids: CASSQEQGTGEKLFF. The V gene is TRBV4-2, the J gene TRBJ1-4; 7 nucleotides match TRBD1. This CDR3 has 15 amino acids. Trimming cost V 3 bases and J 8 bases; bases outside gene matches: 9. The germline V gene has CDR1 LGHNA and CDR2 YNFKEQ.